One sample yielded the 2 T cell receptor beta chains listed below, sequenced in a study of blood T cell repertoires in COVID-19. Profiling relied on immunoSEQ multiplex PCR, and the TCRdb table lists in-frame clones only, not all of them. The sample lists 150,000 to 200,000 clones; 90% to 95% were seen once. What was sequenced was peripheral blood. The receptors come from a woman between 50 and 59 years old with acute or convalescent COVID-19.

The chain links TRBV9 to TRBJ1-6; TRBD1 might be the D (6 bases). The CDR3 totals 16 residues. CDR1 and CDR2 (germline): SGDLS, YYNGEE. V shed 4 bases and J shed 4 bases, with 15 bases lying between them. DNA of the CDR3: TGTGCCAGCAGCCCCCGGGACATGTTTTATAATTCACCCCTCCACTTT. Residues: CASSPRDMFYNSPLHF.

This clone was seen only a few times. The V and J genes are TRBV2 and TRBJ1-3; D may be TRBD1 (5 bases). CDR1 is SNHLY and CDR2 is FYNNEI in the germline V gene. Trimming pared 5 bases from V and 2 bases from J, leaving 7 bases between. The CDR3 totals 13 residues. In nucleotides, the CDR3 is TGTGCCAGCAGTCAGGGTGCTGGAAACACCATATATTTT. This gives the protein CASSQGAGNTIYF.